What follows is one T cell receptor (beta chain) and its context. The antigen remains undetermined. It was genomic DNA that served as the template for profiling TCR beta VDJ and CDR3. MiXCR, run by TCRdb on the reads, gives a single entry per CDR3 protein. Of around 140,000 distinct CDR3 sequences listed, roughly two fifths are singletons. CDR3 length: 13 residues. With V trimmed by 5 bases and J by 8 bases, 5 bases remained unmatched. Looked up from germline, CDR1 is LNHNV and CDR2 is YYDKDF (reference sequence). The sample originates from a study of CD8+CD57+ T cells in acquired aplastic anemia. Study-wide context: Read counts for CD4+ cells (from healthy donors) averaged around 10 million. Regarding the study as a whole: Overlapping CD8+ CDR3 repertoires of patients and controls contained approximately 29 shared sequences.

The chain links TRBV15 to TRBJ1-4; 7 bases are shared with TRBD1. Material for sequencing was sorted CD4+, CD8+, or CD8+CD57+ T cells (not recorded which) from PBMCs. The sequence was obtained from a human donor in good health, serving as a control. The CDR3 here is CATSDRVGEKLFF. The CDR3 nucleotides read TGTGCCACCAGCGACAGGGTTGGCGAAAAACTGTTTTTT.